The 21 T cell receptor beta chains below were found in one sample sequenced in a study of T cell changes during pregnancy in multiple sclerosis. Repertoires were generated with immunoSEQ multiplex PCR, while TCRdb's copy carries only in-frame clones and drops some. The sample includes about 70,000 clones, under 95% of them seen just once. Specimen: peripheral blood, collected after pregnancy. The origin of the receptors is a female donor with multiple sclerosis, enrolled in a pregnancy study.

Note on this clone: The junction does not match germline at one end; this may be a read error. This chain joins TRBV6-1 and TRBJ2-7; 12 bases agree with TRBD2. The CDR3 has 14 amino acids. From germline, CDR1 is MNHNS and CDR2 SASEGT. This chain's CDR3 is CASHSGLAGWGRFF. The DNA of the CDR3 is TGTGCCAGCCATTCCGGACTAGCGGGATGGGGTAGATTCTTC.

J is TRBJ2-1 and V is TRBV29-1; 9 nucleotides align to TRBD2. The CDR3 sequence is 14 residues long. Germline V gene sequence: CDR1 SQVTM, CDR2 ANQGSEA. Germline trimming cut 7 bases from V and 0 bases from J; bases unmatched to any gene: 4. CDR3 residues: CSGDSGSSYNEQFF. The CDR3, as DNA: TGCAGCGGGGATAGCGGGAGCTCCTACAATGAGCAGTTCTTC.

The V and J genes are TRBV4-1 and TRBJ1-1; D is undetermined. The CDR3 has 14 amino acids. The germline CDR1 and CDR2 sequences are MGHRA and YSYEKL. V dropped 4 bases and J dropped 1 base, with 10 bases sitting between them. The CDR3 nucleotides read TGCGCCAGCAGCCTCTGGGAGGGGAACACTGAAGCTTTCTTT. It encodes CASSLWEGNTEAFF.

A few counts support this clone. The V gene is TRBV6-6, the J gene TRBJ2-3; D is unresolved. This CDR3 has 15 amino acids. Germline loops: CDR1 MNHNY, CDR2 SVGAGI (reference sequence). Between the trimmed V and J ends, which lost 0 bases and 5 bases, there was a span of 12 bases. The CDR3 sequence: CASSYSQTTGDTQYF. The CDR3 region has the DNA TGTGCCAGCAGTTACTCCCAAACTACTGGAGATACGCAGTATTTT.

This rearrangement joins TRBV9 to TRBJ2-7; 7 bases are shared with TRBD2. The germline CDR1 and CDR2 sequences are SGDLS and YYNGEE. The CDR3 spans 15 residues. Unmatched junction bases numbered 8, after V lost 0 bases and J lost 5 bases. Written as DNA, the CDR3 is TGTGCCAGCAGCGTAGAAGGACTAGGTGGCGACGAGCAGTACTTC. This codes for CASSVEGLGGDEQYF.

This clone was found a few times. The gene calls are TRBV5-6 and TRBJ2-5, with D maybe TRBD1 (6 bases). CDR3 length: 15 residues. Deletions cut 0 bases from V and 4 bases from J, with 13 bases between. Germline values: CDR1 SGHDT, CDR2 YYEEEE. The CDR3 here is CASSLDGVGGETQYF. DNA for the CDR3: TGTGCCAGCAGCTTGGATGGGGTAGGGGGAGAGACCCAGTACTTC.

This clone appeared a single time. The chain is built from TRBV7-2 and TRBJ2-3; D gene uncertain. CDR1 SGHTA and CDR2 FQGNSA come from the germline V gene. This CDR3 spans 15 amino acids. The V and J ends lost 2 bases and 0 bases respectively, with 9 bases between them. The CDR3 sequence: CASSLFPYSTDTQYF. CDR3 nucleotide sequence: TGTGCCAGCAGCTTATTTCCGTATAGCACAGATACGCAGTATTTT.

The CDR3 is CASSSRAGDRQFF. The DNA of the CDR3 is TGTGCCAGCAGCTCGAGGGCCGGGGATCGGCAGTTCTTC. This chain connects TRBV11-2 to TRBJ2-1; a weak D match, TRBD2 (5 bases). CDR1 SGHAT and CDR2 FQNNGV come from the germline V gene. The CDR3 is made up of 13 amino acids. V gave up 4 bases and J gave up 12 bases, with 16 bases separating them.

The rearrangement uses TRBV30 and TRBJ1-4; D might be TRBD1 (5 bases). Trimming shortened V by 2 bases and J by 2 bases, and 12 bases separated the two germline ends. The germline V gene encodes CDR1 GTSNPN and CDR2 SVGIG (reference sequence). The CDR3 is made up of 15 amino acids. CDR3 residues: CAWSLLRVTNEKLFF. The CDR3 DNA is TGTGCCTGGAGTCTACTCAGGGTGACTAATGAAAAACTGTTTTTT.

V usage is TRBV5-4 and J usage is TRBJ2-7; D is possibly TRBD2 (6 bases). The germline gives CDR1 SGHNT, CDR2 YYREEE (reference sequence). The CDR3 has 15 amino acids. V was cut by 0 bases and J by 4 bases, with 14 bases left in between. The CDR3, as DNA: TGTGCCAGCAGCTTGGAGTTCGGGGAGGAGTACGAGCAGTACTTC. It yields the protein CASSLEFGEEYEQYF.

This rearrangement joins TRBV2 to TRBJ1-5; 8 bases agree with TRBD1. Looked up from germline, CDR1 is SNHLY and CDR2 is FYNNEI. The CDR3 is 14 amino acids. J lost 6 bases, V lost 8 bases, and 9 bases had no gene match. This CDR3 reads CASFRTGFFQPQHF. The DNA of the CDR3 is TGTGCCAGCTTTAGGACAGGGTTCTTTCAGCCCCAGCATTTT.

V and J are TRBV2 and TRBJ1-1, with no clear D. Between the trimmed V and J ends, which lost 6 bases and 0 bases, there was a span of 5 bases. This CDR3 contains 12 residues. Germline loops: CDR1 SNHLY, CDR2 FYNNEI. The CDR3 DNA reads TGTGCCAGCAGGAGGATGAACACTGAAGCTTTCTTT. It is translated as CASRRMNTEAFF. Full variable domain (remainder filled in from reference TRBV2 and TRBJ1-1): EPEVTQTPSHQVTQMGQEVILRCVPISNHLYFYWYRQILGQKVEFLVSFYNNEISEKSEIFDDQFSVERPDGSNFTLKIRSTKLEDSAMYFCASRRMNTEAFFGQGTRLTVV.

The rearrangement uses TRBV27 and TRBJ1-4; 7 positions match TRBD1. Trimming at V came to 3 bases and at J to 8 bases, leaving 3 bases not matched to a gene. In germline, CDR1 is MNHEY, CDR2 SMNVEV (reference sequence). The CDR3 totals 13 residues. In nucleotides, the CDR3 is TGTGCCAGCAGTTTGGTCAGGGGGGAAAAACTGTTTTTT. Encoded protein: CASSLVRGEKLFF. The whole variable domain, filled in from reference TRBV27 and TRBJ1-4, reads EAQVTQNPRYLITVTGKKLTVTCSQNMNHEYMSWYRQDPGLGLRQIYYSMNVEVTDKGDVPEGYKVSRKEKRNFPLILESPSPNQTSLYFCASSLVRGEKLFFGSGTQLSVL.

The chain couples TRBV6-6 to TRBJ2-3; 10 nucleotides agree with TRBD2. CDR3 size: 14 residues. From germline, CDR1 is MNHNY and CDR2 SVGAGI (reference sequence). V dropped 7 bases and J dropped 3; count of bases not matched to a gene: 4. CDR3 amino acids: CASTIAGGTDTQYF. CDR3 DNA: TGTGCCAGCACGATAGCGGGAGGAACAGATACGCAGTATTTT.

The chain combines TRBV5-4 with TRBJ1-2, with 11 bases fitting TRBD1. V shed 4 bases and J 2 bases; nucleotides not matched to a gene: 4. The CDR3 totals 15 residues. The V gene's germline CDR1 is SGHNT and CDR2 YYREEE (reference sequence). CDR3 nucleotides: TGTGCCAGCAGCGCGGGACAGGGGGAAAACTATGGCTACACCTTC. This gives the protein CASSAGQGENYGYTF.

The chain employs TRBV7-3 and TRBJ2-1; 10 nucleotides match TRBD2. The CDR3 consists of 16 residues. V dropped 4 bases and J dropped 4; count of bases not matched to a gene: 7. Looked up from germline, CDR1 is SGHTA and CDR2 is FQGTGA. CDR3 in DNA: TGTGCCAGCAGCTCCCACGGGACTAGCGTTTACAATGAGCAGTTCTTC. Amino acid sequence: CASSSHGTSVYNEQFF.

The chain recombines TRBV2 with TRBJ1-5; a possible D gene is TRBD1 (6 bases). Germline V gene lookup returns CDR1 SNHLY and CDR2 FYNNEI. The CDR3 covers 14 residues. V was clipped by 8 bases and J by 6 bases, with 17 bases between them. CDR3 DNA: TGTGCCAGCGAGGGGACACACCGCCGTCAGCCCCAGCATTTT. Amino acid sequence: CASEGTHRRQPQHF.

The chain joins TRBV4-1 to TRBJ2-1; tentatively, D is TRBD2 (7 bases). The CDR3 covers 15 residues. Trimming took off 4 bases at V and 4 bases at J, with 14 bases between the two ends. Germline CDR1 MGHRA, CDR2 YSYEKL. The CDR3 DNA follows: TGCGCCAGCAGCCTAAAGGGGGAGGGGTACAATGAGCAGTTCTTC. It codes for CASSLKGEGYNEQFF.

The chain has TRBV4-1 and TRBJ1-4; TRBD1 might be the D (5 bases). The germline V gene encodes CDR1 MGHRA and CDR2 YSYEKL. CDR3 size: 18 residues. Trimming pared 1 base from V and 0 bases from J, leaving 15 bases between. CDR3 bases: TGCGCCAGCAGCCAAGGCCGGGGAGGGACTGCAACTAATGAAAAACTGTTTTTT. Translated: CASSQGRGGTATNEKLFF.

The chain joins TRBV5-1 to TRBJ2-1, with 11 bases that match TRBD2. The germline V gene has CDR1 SGHRS and CDR2 YFSETQ. The trim removed 4 bases at V and 8 bases at J, leaving 14 bases unmatched. The CDR3 consists of 17 residues. This CDR3 is CASSHLLAGVTGDEQFF. The CDR3 nucleotides are TGCGCCAGCAGCCACTTACTAGCGGGAGTCACCGGGGATGAGCAGTTCTTC.

The chain combines TRBV30 with TRBJ2-1; D is unclear. The CDR3 has 13 amino acids. Between the trimmed V and J ends, which lost 3 bases and 0 bases, there was a span of 6 bases. Germline V gives CDR1 GTSNPN, CDR2 SVGIG (reference sequence). The CDR3 sequence is CAWRSSSYNEQFF. The DNA for the CDR3 is TGTGCCTGGAGGTCGAGCTCCTACAATGAGCAGTTCTTC.